Presented here are 32 T cell receptor beta chains from one specimen sequenced in a study of T cell responses to AZD1222 COVID-19 vaccine. TCRdb's copy holds only in-frame clones and misses some; the assay was immunoSEQ multiplex PCR. The repertoire holds some 91,000 clones, with around 94% as singletons. The input for sequencing was peripheral blood, taken on day 0 of AZD1222 vaccination. These receptors were collected from an adult in good health.

The chain carries TRBV30 and TRBJ2-7; no firm D call. The V end was cut by 3 bases, the J end by 2 bases, with 11 bases between. The CDR3 loop spans 13 amino acids. Germline V lookup: CDR1 GTSNPN, CDR2 SVGIG (reference sequence). For the CDR3, the DNA is TGTGCCTGGAGCCCTGGGGTCACCTACGAGCAGTACTTC. Translating it yields CAWSPGVTYEQYF.

The rearrangement uses TRBV29-1 and TRBJ1-5, with D maybe TRBD1 (6 bases). Trimming removed 4 bases from V and 4 bases from J, with 11 bases in between. Germline lookup yields CDR1 SQVTM and CDR2 ANQGSEA. The CDR3 is 13 residues long. The CDR3 DNA reads as TGCAGCGTTGGGAGGGGGGTTAATCAGCCCCAGCATTTT. It is translated as CSVGRGVNQPQHF. The whole variable domain, remainder taken from reference TRBV29-1 and TRBJ1-5, is SAVISQKPSRDICQRGTSLTIQCQVDSQVTMMFWYRQQPGQSLTLIATANQGSEATYESGFVIDKFPISRPNLTFSTLTVSNMSPEDSSIYLCSVGRGVNQPQHFGDGTRLSIL.

V is TRBV9 and J is TRBJ2-7; 12 nucleotides agree with TRBD2. The V gene's germline CDR1 is SGDLS and CDR2 YYNGEE. The V segment lost 0 bases and the J segment 7 bases; nucleotides outside the gene matches: 11. The CDR3 spans 17 residues. The DNA of the CDR3 is TGTGCCAGCAGCGTAGAAGCTAGCGGGAGGGCTGGGGATGAGCAGTACTTC. It is translated as CASSVEASGRAGDEQYF.

The gene calls are TRBV9 and TRBJ1-1, with D possibly matching TRBD1 (6 bases). This CDR3 has 15 residues. CDR1 and CDR2 (germline): SGDLS, YYNGEE. The germline V and J ends were trimmed by 0 bases and 8 bases, with 17 bases remaining between them. The CDR3 coding sequence is TGTGCCAGCAGCGTAGGTGTCGGGGGCGCGTCCGAAGCTTTCTTT. It specifies CASSVGVGGASEAFF.

The chain links TRBV29-1 to TRBJ2-2; the D is unclear. The CDR3 totals 11 residues. V gave up 4 bases and J gave up 3 bases, with 3 bases separating them. In germline, CDR1 is SQVTM, CDR2 ANQGSEA. This chain's CDR3 is CSVGHTGELFF. The CDR3 DNA is TGCAGCGTTGGACACACCGGGGAGCTGTTTTTT.

This chain links TRBV6-1 with TRBJ2-3; the D gene is possibly TRBD1 (5 bases). V was pared by 1 base and J by 4 bases, with 27 bases between. The CDR3 contains 20 residues. Germline loops: CDR1 MNHNS, CDR2 SASEGT. CDR3 amino acids: CASSEVPPINRFFSSDTQYF. The CDR3 coding sequence is TGTGCCAGCAGTGAAGTTCCTCCGATTAACAGGTTCTTTTCGTCAGATACGCAGTATTTT.

The chain uses TRBV10-1 and TRBJ1-2; D is unresolved. The CDR3 spans 15 residues. V dropped 0 bases and J dropped 4 bases, with 12 bases sitting between them. From germline, CDR1 is WNHNN and CDR2 SYGVQD (reference sequence). The DNA for the CDR3 is TGCGCCAGCAGTGAGTCTGCGGGGATGGGCTATGGCTACACCTTC. This translates into CASSESAGMGYGYTF.

The rearrangement uses TRBV7-6 and TRBJ1-1; perhaps TRBD1 as D (5 bases). V shed 0 bases and J shed 2 bases, with 10 bases lying between them. The CDR3 spans 15 residues. The germline CDR1 and CDR2 sequences are SGHVS and FNYEAQ. CDR3 coding DNA: TGTGCCAGCAGCTTAGCGCGTGACAGCAACACTGAAGCTTTCTTT. Residues: CASSLARDSNTEAFF. Supplemented by reference TRBV7-6 and TRBJ1-1, the full variable domain reads GAGVSQSPRYKVTKRGQDVALRCDPISGHVSLYWYRQALGQGPEFLTYFNYEAQQDKSGLPNDRFSAERPEGSISTLTIQRTEQRDSAMYRCASSLARDSNTEAFFGQGTRLTVV.

The rearrangement links TRBV6-5 to TRBJ2-1; D is possibly TRBD1 (5 bases). This CDR3 has 13 amino acids. V shed 10 bases and J shed 0 bases, with 10 bases lying between them. CDR1 is MNHEY and CDR2 is SVGAGI in the germline V gene. This CDR3 reads CATLGVSYNEQFF. The CDR3 coding sequence is TGTGCCACTTTAGGGGTCTCCTACAATGAGCAGTTCTTC.

The chain uses TRBV24-1 and TRBJ1-1; D uncertain. Germline V gene lookup returns CDR1 KGHDR and CDR2 SFDVKD. V was pared by 4 bases and J by 7 bases, with 12 bases between. The CDR3 has 13 residues. This CDR3 reads CATSDNVIGEAFF. In DNA form, the CDR3 reads TGTGCCACCAGTGACAACGTAATCGGTGAAGCTTTCTTT.

The CDR3 loop reads CASSSPNFLYGYTF. For the CDR3, the DNA is TGTGCCAGCAGTTCCCCGAACTTTCTCTATGGCTACACCTTC. The chain has TRBV28 and TRBJ1-2; no definite D call. Deletions cut 4 bases from V and 4 bases from J, with 13 bases between. The CDR3 is 14 residues long. Germline values: CDR1 MDHEN, CDR2 SYDVKM.

The J gene is TRBJ1-2, the V gene TRBV10-3; D remains ambiguous. CDR1 is ENHRY and CDR2 is SYGVKD in the germline V gene. The V and J ends lost 4 bases and 2 bases respectively, with 11 bases between them. This CDR3 comprises 14 residues. Written as DNA, the CDR3 is TGTGCCATCAGTGTGTTGGAGATAAACTATGGCTACACCTTC. This codes for CAISVLEINYGYTF.

V usage is TRBV28 and J usage is TRBJ1-6, with a weak D call TRBD1 (5 bases). V lost 2 bases and J 9 bases, leaving 14 bases between the germline ends. The CDR3 length is 15 residues. Germline V gene data show CDR1 as MDHEN and CDR2 as SYDVKM. The CDR3 DNA sequence: TGTGCCAGCAGTTTAGCGCCGGGACGGACTTCACCCCTCCACTTT. It yields the protein CASSLAPGRTSPLHF.

This chain joins TRBV30 and TRBJ2-1; D unclear. V was trimmed by 0 bases and J by 8 bases, leaving 5 bases between them. The CDR3 loop spans 11 amino acids. Germline CDR1 GTSNPN, CDR2 SVGIG (reference sequence). The CDR3 spells CAWSVLDEQFF. CDR3 coding DNA: TGTGCCTGGAGTGTACTTGATGAGCAGTTCTTC. Drawing the rest from reference TRBV30 and TRBJ2-1, the complete variable domain is SQTIHQWPATLVQPVGSPLSLECTVEGTSNPNLYWYRQAAGRGLQLLFYSVGIGQISSEVPQNLSASRPQDRQFILSSKKLLLSDSGFYLCAWSVLDEQFFGPGTRLTVL.

This chain links TRBV5-3 with TRBJ2-2; the D is unclear. TRBV5-3 is an ORF for which the function is uncertain. The CDR3 runs 11 residues. CDR3 loop: CAPWPTGELFF. Written as DNA, the CDR3 is TGTGCTCCCTGGCCCACCGGGGAGCTGTTTTTT.

The rearrangement joins TRBV7-9 to TRBJ1-1, with 8 bases identical to TRBD1. Germline V gene sequence: CDR1 SEHNR, CDR2 FQNEAQ (reference sequence). The CDR3 runs to 14 residues. V dropped 5 bases and J dropped 8; count of bases not matched to a gene: 10. The CDR3 region has the DNA TGTGCCAGCAGCAAAGCGGGACAGGTTCTAGAAGCTTTCTTT. Encoded protein: CASSKAGQVLEAFF.

The rearrangement links TRBV19 to TRBJ1-2; no clear D. Germline CDR1 LNHDA, CDR2 SQIVND (reference sequence). This CDR3 spans 13 amino acids. Trimming stripped 9 bases from V and 4 bases from J, with 15 bases between. The CDR3 loop is CASRRRTLYGYTF. The CDR3 DNA sequence: TGTGCCAGCCGTAGACGGACCCTCTATGGCTACACCTTC.

The rearrangement links TRBV20-1 to TRBJ1-2, with a possible D match to TRBD1 (5 bases). Trimming pared 5 bases from V and 4 bases from J, leaving 8 bases between. Per the germline V gene, CDR1 is DFQATT and CDR2 is SNEGSKA (reference sequence). The CDR3 length is 11 residues. CDR3 region: CSASDSYGYTF. The DNA of the CDR3 is TGCAGTGCTTCTGACAGCTATGGCTACACCTTC.

J is TRBJ2-3 and V is TRBV14; D may be TRBD1 or TRBD2 (5 bases each). Germline values: CDR1 SGHDN, CDR2 FVKESK. The CDR3 is 15 amino acids. The V and J ends lost 0 bases and 4 bases respectively, with 11 bases between them. CDR3 DNA: TGTGCCAGCAGCCAAGAATGGGGGAATGCAGATACGCAGTATTTT. Its translation: CASSQEWGNADTQYF.

This rearrangement joins TRBV2 to TRBJ1-1; D is uncertain. This CDR3 comprises 11 residues. The germline CDR1 and CDR2 sequences are SNHLY and FYNNEI. Between the trimmed V and J ends, which lost 4 bases and 4 bases, there was a span of 4 bases. CDR3 in amino acids: CASSVVTEAFF. CDR3 bases: TGTGCCAGCAGTGTGGTCACTGAAGCTTTCTTT.

The rearrangement uses TRBV4-1 and TRBJ1-5; weak D call: TRBD1 (5 bases). Germline values: CDR1 MGHRA, CDR2 YSYEKL. Trimming took off 0 bases at V and 6 bases at J, with 12 bases between the two ends. This CDR3 is built from 15 residues. As DNA, the CDR3 is TGCGCCAGCAGCCAAGATCGGACAATAGGTCAGCCCCAGCATTTT. Amino acid sequence: CASSQDRTIGQPQHF.

V and J are TRBV10-3 and TRBJ1-3; D is perhaps TRBD1 (5 bases). The V gene lost 11 bases and the J gene lost 0 bases, with 11 bases spanning the gap. Germline lookup yields CDR1 ENHRY and CDR2 SYGVKD. The CDR3 is 13 residues long. CDR3 region: CALGEISGNTIYF. DNA of the CDR3: TGTGCCCTAGGGGAAATCTCTGGAAACACCATATATTTT.

This clone was recorded only once. This chain uses TRBV5-1 with TRBJ2-7; 9 bases match TRBD1. V shed 4 bases and J 0 bases; nucleotides not matched to a gene: 8. The V gene's germline CDR1 is SGHRS and CDR2 YFSETQ. This CDR3 is 16 amino acids long. CDR3 DNA sequence: TGCGCCAGCAGCCCCTCTACAGGGGGCGGCTCCTACGAGCAGTACTTC. Its translation: CASSPSTGGGSYEQYF.

V usage is TRBV23-1 and J usage is TRBJ1-5; no firm D call. TRBV23-1 is identified as an open reading frame with a role that is uncertain. This CDR3 spans 16 amino acids. Between the trimmed V and J ends, which lost 0 bases and 1 base, there was a span of 10 bases. The CDR3 spells CASSQSPRGSNQPQHF. The CDR3 DNA is TGCGCCAGCAGTCAATCGCCGCGGGGAAGCAATCAGCCCCAGCATTTT.

The chain links TRBV6-4 to TRBJ2-1; the match to TRBD2 covers 14 bases. Unmatched junction bases numbered 8, after V lost 6 bases and J lost 7 bases. This CDR3 spans 16 amino acids. CDR1 and CDR2 from the germline V gene are MRHNA and SNTAGT. CDR3 sequence reads: CASSASGTSGSNEQFF. The CDR3 coding sequence is TGTGCCAGCAGCGCGTCCGGGACTAGCGGGAGTAATGAGCAGTTCTTC.

This clone came up once. V usage is TRBV15 and J usage is TRBJ1-2; possibly TRBD1 for D (6 bases). Germline CDR1 LNHNV, CDR2 YYDKDF (reference sequence). The ends were cut back, 0 bases at V and 3 bases at J, with 11 bases in the middle. This CDR3 has 15 amino acids. CDR3 amino acids: CATSRETGSDYGYTF. In nucleotides, the CDR3 is TGTGCCACCAGCAGAGAAACAGGGTCGGACTATGGCTACACCTTC.

J is TRBJ2-7 and V is TRBV14; D is perhaps TRBD2 (6 bases). The germline CDR1 and CDR2 sequences are SGHDN and FVKESK. Deletions cut 2 bases from V and 0 bases from J, with 14 bases between. This CDR3 region has 16 residues. CDR3 in amino acids: CASSQQVAATSYEQYF. In nucleotides, the CDR3 is TGTGCCAGCAGCCAACAGGTAGCGGCGACCTCCTACGAGCAGTACTTC.

This clone was recorded only once. The chain uses TRBV5-5 and TRBJ1-4; TRBD1 matches at 10 bases. The V and J ends lost 7 bases and 10 bases, in that order; junction bases with no gene match: 10. The germline gives CDR1 SGHKS, CDR2 YYEKEE (reference sequence). This CDR3 is 14 amino acids long. In nucleotides, the CDR3 is TGTGCCAGCGGCGAGACAGGGGGCAAGGGAAAACTGTTTTTT. Protein: CASGETGGKGKLFF.

This clone was found once. This chain links TRBV6-2 or TRBV6-3 with TRBJ1-3; maybe TRBD1 (5 bases). Germline V gene lookup returns CDR1 MNHEY and CDR2 SVGEGT. CDR3 size: 14 residues. Deletions cut 4 bases from V and 0 bases from J, with 7 bases between. The CDR3 coding sequence is TGTGCCAGCAGTTGGGACTTCTCTGGAAACACCATATATTTT. Translating gives CASSWDFSGNTIYF.

The J gene is TRBJ1-2, the V gene TRBV5-1; D is uncertain. V dropped 2 bases and J dropped 5 bases, with 19 bases sitting between them. The CDR3 contains 16 residues. The germline V gene encodes CDR1 SGHRS and CDR2 YFSETQ. This CDR3 is CASSFPNLSSGYGYTF. The CDR3 DNA reads TGCGCCAGCAGCTTCCCGAATCTCTCGAGTGGATATGGCTACACCTTC.

The J gene is TRBJ2-2, the V gene TRBV10-3, with 8 positions matching TRBD2. Germline assignment: CDR1 ENHRY and CDR2 SYGVKD. Trimming at V came to 10 bases and at J to 7 bases, leaving 14 bases not matched to a gene. CDR3 size: 15 residues. The CDR3 DNA is TGTGCCACCTCAACGGCGAGCGGGGGAGACGGGGAGCTGTTTTTT. It is translated as CATSTASGGDGELFF.

V is TRBV19 and J is TRBJ2-7; D is ambiguous. The CDR3 contains 15 residues. Trimming cost V 4 bases and J 4 bases, with 17 bases left between them. The germline CDR1 and CDR2 sequences are LNHDA and SQIVND (reference sequence). Here the CDR3 reads CASSSQVGHLYEQYF. The CDR3 DNA is TGTGCCAGTAGTAGCCAAGTGGGCCACTTGTACGAGCAGTACTTC. Drawing the rest from reference TRBV19 and TRBJ2-7, the complete variable domain is DGGITQSPKYLFRKEGQNVTLSCEQNLNHDAMYWYRQDPGQGLRLIYYSQIVNDFQKGDIAEGYSVSREKKESFPLTVTSAQKNPTAFYLCASSSQVGHLYEQYFGPGTRLTVT.